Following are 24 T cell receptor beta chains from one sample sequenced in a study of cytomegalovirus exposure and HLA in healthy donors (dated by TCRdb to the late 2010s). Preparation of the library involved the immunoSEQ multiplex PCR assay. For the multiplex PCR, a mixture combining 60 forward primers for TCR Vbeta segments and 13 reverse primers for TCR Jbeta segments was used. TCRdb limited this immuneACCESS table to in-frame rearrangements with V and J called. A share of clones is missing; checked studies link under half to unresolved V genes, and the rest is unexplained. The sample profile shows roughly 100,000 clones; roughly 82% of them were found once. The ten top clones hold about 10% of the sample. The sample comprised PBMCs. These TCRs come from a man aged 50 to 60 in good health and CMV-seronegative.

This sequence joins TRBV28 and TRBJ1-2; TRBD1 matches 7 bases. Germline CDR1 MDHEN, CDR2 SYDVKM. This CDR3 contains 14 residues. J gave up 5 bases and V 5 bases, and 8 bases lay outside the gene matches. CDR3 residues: CASSQQGSKYGYTF. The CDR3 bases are TGTGCCAGCAGTCAACAGGGGTCGAAGTATGGCTACACCTTC.

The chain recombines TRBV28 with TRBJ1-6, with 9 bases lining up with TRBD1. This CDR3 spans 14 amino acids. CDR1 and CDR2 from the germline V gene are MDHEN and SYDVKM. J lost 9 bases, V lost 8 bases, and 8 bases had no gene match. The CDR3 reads CASGAGQGFSPLHF. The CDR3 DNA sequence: TGTGCCAGCGGGGCGGGACAGGGTTTTTCACCCCTCCACTTT.

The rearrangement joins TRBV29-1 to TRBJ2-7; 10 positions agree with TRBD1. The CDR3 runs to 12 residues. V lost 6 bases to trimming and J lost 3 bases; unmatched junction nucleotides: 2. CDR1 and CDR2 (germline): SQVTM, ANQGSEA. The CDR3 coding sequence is TGCAGCGTGGGGGACAGGGGCTACGAGCAGTACTTC. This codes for CSVGDRGYEQYF.

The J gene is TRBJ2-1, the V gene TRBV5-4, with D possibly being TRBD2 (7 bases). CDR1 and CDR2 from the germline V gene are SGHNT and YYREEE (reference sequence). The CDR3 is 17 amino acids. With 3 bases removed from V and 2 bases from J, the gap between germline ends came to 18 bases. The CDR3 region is CASSSKGGPTTYNEQFF. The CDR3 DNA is TGTGCCAGCAGCTCCAAGGGGGGGCCGACGACCTACAATGAGCAGTTCTTC.

This chain's CDR3 is CASSLREGEKLFF. In DNA, the CDR3 is TGTGCCAGCAGCTTACGGGAAGGTGAAAAACTGTTTTTT. The genes are TRBV7-2 and TRBJ1-4; D gene uncertain. Trimming stripped 2 bases from V and 7 bases from J, with 8 bases between. CDR3 length: 13 amino acids. Germline CDR1 and CDR2: SGHTA and FQGNSA. The full variable domain, its missing parts supplied by reference TRBV7-2 and TRBJ1-4, is GAGVSQSPSNKVTEKGKDVELRCDPISGHTALYWYRQSLGQGLEFLIYFQGNSAPDKSGLPSDRFSAERTGGSVSTLTIQRTQQEDSAVYLCASSLREGEKLFFGSGTQLSVL.

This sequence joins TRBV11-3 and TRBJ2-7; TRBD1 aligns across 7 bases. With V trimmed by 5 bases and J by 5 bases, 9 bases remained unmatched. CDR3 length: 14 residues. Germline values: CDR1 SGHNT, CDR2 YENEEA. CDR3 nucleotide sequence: TGTGCCAGCAGCCCTGGACAGGCTAACGACGAGCAGTACTTC. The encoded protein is CASSPGQANDEQYF.

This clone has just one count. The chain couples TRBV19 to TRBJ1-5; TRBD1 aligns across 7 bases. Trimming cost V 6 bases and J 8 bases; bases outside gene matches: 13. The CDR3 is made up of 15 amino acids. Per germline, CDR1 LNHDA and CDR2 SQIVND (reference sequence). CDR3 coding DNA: TGTGCCAGTAGGAACACCGGGACAGCCTTGGAGCCCCAGCATTTT. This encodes CASRNTGTALEPQHF.

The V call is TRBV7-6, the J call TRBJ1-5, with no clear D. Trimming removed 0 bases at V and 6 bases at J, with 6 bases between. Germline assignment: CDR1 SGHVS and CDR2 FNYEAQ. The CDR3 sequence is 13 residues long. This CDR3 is CASSLAYGQPQHF. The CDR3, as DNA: TGTGCCAGCAGCTTAGCTTACGGTCAGCCCCAGCATTTT.

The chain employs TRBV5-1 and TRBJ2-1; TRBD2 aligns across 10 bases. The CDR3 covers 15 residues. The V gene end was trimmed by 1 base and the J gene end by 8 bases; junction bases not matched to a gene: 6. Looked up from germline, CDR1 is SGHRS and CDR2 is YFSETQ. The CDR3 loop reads CASSLPSGSRDEQFF. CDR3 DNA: TGCGCCAGCAGCTTGCCTAGCGGGAGCCGCGATGAGCAGTTCTTC. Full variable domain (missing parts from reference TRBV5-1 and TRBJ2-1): KAGVTQTPRYLIKTRGQQVTLSCSPISGHRSVSWYQQTPGQGLQFLFEYFSETQRNKGNFPGRFSGRQFSNSRSEMNVSTLELGDSALYLCASSLPSGSRDEQFFGPGTRLTVL.

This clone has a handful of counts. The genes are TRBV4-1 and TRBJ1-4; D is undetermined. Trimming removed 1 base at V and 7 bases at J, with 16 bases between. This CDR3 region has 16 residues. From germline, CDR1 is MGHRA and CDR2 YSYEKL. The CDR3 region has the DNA TGCGCCAGCAGCCAAGGGAGGAAGAGAAGGAGTGAAAAACTGTTTTTT. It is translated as CASSQGRKRRSEKLFF.

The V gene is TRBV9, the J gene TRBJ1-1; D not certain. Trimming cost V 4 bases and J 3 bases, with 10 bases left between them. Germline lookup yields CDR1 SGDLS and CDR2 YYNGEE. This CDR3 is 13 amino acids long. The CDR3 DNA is TGTGCCAGCAGCCCGGGGTCGGACACTGAAGCTTTCTTT. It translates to CASSPGSDTEAFF.

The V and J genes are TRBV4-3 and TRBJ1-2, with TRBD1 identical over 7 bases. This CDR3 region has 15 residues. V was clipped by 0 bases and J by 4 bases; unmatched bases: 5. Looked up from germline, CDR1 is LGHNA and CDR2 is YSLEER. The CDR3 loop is CASSQDTTGLYGYTF. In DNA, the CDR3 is TGCGCCAGCAGCCAAGATACGACAGGGCTCTATGGCTACACCTTC.

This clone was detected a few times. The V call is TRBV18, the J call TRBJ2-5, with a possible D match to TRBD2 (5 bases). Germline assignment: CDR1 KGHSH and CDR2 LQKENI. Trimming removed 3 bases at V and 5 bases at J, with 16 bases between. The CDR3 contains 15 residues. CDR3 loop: CASSPKLGWEETQYF. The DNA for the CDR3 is TGTGCCAGCTCACCCAAACTAGGATGGGAGGAGACCCAGTACTTC.

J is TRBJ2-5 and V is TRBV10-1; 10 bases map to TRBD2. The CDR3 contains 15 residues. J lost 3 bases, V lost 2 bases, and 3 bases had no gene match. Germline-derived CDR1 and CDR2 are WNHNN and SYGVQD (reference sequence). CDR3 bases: TGCGCCAGCAGTGAGGGTAGCGGGGGGAAAGAGACCCAGTACTTC. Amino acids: CASSEGSGGKETQYF.

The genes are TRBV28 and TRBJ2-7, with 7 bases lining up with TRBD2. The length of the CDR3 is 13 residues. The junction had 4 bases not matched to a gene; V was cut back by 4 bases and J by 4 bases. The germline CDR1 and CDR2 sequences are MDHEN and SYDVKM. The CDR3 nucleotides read TGTGCCAGCAGTTCTAGCGGCGGGTACGAGCAGTACTTC. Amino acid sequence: CASSSSGGYEQYF.

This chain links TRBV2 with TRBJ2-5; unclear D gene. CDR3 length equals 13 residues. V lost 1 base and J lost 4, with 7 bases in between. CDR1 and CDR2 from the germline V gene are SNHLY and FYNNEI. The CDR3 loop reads CASSEGESETQYF. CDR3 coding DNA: TGTGCCAGCAGTGAAGGCGAGTCAGAGACCCAGTACTTC.

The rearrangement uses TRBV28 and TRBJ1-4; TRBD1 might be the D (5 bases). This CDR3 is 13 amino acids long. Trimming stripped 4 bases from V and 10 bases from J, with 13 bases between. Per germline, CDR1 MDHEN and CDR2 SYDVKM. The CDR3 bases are TGTGCCAGCAGTTCCCCGGGGGAGGGAAAACTGTTTTTT. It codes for CASSSPGEGKLFF.

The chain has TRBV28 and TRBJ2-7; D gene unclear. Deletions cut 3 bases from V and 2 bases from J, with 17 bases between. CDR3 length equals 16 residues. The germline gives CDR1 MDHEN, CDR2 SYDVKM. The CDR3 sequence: CASSFPPATKPYEQYF. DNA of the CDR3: TGTGCCAGCAGTTTTCCACCTGCGACAAAACCCTACGAGCAGTACTTC.

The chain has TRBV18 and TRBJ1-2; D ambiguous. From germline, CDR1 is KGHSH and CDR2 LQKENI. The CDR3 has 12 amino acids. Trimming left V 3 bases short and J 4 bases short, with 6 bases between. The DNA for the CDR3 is TGTGCCAGCTCACCGGGAGGCTATGGCTACACCTTC. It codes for CASSPGGYGYTF.

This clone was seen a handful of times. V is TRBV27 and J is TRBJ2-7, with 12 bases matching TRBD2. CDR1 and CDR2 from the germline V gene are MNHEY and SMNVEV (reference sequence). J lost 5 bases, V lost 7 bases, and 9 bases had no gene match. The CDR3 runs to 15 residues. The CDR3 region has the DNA TGTGCCAGCACTAGCGGGGGGGCCTCTGTCGACGAGCAGTACTTC. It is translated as CASTSGGASVDEQYF.

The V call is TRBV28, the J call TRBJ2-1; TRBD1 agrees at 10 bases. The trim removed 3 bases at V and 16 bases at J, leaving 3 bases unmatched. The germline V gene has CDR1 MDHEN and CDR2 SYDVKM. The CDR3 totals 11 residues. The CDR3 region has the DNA TGTGCCAGCAGTTTGGGGGACAGGGGTTTCTTC. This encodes CASSLGDRGFF.

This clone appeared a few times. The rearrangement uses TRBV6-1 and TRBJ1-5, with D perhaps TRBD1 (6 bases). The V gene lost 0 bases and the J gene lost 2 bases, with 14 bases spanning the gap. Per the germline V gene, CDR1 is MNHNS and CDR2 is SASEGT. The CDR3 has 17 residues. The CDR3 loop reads CASSEAGGAQGNQPQHF. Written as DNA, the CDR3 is TGTGCCAGCAGTGAAGCCGGGGGGGCTCAGGGCAATCAGCCCCAGCATTTT.

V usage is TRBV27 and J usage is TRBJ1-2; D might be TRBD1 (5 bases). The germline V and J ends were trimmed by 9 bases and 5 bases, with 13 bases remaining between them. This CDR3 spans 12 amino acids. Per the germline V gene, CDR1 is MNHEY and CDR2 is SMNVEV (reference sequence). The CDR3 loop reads CASKGRSYGYTF. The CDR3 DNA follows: TGTGCCAGTAAGGGGAGGAGTTATGGCTACACCTTC.

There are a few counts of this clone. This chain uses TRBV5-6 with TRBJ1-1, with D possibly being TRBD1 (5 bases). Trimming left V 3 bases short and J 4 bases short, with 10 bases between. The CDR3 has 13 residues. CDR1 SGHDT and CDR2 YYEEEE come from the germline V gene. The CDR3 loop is CASSWMQGTEAFF. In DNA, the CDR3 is TGTGCCAGCAGCTGGATGCAGGGCACTGAAGCTTTCTTT.